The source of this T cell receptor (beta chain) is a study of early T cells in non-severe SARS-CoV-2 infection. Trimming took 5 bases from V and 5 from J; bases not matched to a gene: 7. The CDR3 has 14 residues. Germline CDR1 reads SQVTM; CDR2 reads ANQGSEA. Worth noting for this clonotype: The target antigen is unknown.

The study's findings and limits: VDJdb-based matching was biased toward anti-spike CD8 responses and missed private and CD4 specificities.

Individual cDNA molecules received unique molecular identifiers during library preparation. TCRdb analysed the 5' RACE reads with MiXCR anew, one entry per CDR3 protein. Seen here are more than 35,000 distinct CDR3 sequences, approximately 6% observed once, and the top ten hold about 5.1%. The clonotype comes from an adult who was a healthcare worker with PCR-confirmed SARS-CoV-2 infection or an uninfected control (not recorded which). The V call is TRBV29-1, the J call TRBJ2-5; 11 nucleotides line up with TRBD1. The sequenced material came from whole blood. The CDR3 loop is CSVPWDRGAETQYF. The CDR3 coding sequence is TGCAGCGTTCCCTGGGACAGGGGGGCTGAGACCCAGTACTTC.